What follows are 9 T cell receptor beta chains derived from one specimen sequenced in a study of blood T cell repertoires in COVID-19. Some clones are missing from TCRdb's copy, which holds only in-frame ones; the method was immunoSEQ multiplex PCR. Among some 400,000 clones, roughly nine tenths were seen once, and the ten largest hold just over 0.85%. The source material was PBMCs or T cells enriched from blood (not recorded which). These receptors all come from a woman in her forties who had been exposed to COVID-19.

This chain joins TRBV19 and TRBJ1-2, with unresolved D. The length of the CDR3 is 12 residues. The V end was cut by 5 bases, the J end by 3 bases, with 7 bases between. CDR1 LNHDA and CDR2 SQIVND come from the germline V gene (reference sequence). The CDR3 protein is CASSEAYYGYTF. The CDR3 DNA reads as TGTGCCAGTAGTGAGGCCTACTATGGCTACACCTTC. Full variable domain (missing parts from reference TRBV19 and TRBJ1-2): DGGITQSPKYLFRKEGQNVTLSCEQNLNHDAMYWYRQDPGQGLRLIYYSQIVNDFQKGDIAEGYSVSREKKESFPLTVTSAQKNPTAFYLCASSEAYYGYTFGSGTRLTVV.

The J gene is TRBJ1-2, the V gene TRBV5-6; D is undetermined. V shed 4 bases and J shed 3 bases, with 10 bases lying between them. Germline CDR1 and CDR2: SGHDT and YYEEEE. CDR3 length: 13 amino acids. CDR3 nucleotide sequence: TGTGCCAGCAGCCGTCCCCCCTACTATGGCTACACCTTC. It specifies CASSRPPYYGYTF.

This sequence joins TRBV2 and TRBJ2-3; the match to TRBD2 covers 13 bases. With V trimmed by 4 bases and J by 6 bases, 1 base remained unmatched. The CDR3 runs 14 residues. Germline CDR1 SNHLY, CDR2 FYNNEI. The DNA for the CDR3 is TGTGCCAGCAGTGCGACTAGCGGGGGGGATACGCAGTATTTT. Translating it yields CASSATSGGDTQYF.

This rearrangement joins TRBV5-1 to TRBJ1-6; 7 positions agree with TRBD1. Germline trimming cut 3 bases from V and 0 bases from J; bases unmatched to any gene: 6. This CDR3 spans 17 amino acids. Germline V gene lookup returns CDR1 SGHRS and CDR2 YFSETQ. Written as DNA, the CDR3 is TGCGCCAGCAGCTCTGGGGGACAGAGCTCCTATAATTCACCCCTCCACTTT. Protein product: CASSSGGQSSYNSPLHF.

CDR3 protein: CASSLDQGWTGELFF. The CDR3, as DNA: TGTGCCAGCAGCTTAGATCAGGGGTGGACCGGGGAGCTGTTTTTT. The chain is built from TRBV11-1 and TRBJ2-2; possibly TRBD1 for D (6 bases). CDR1 and CDR2 (germline): SGHAT, FQDESV (reference sequence). Trimming stripped 1 base from V and 5 bases from J, with 11 bases between. This CDR3 comprises 15 residues. Based on the CDR3 plus reference TRBV11-1 and TRBJ2-2, the full variable domain is EAEVAQSPRYKITEKSQAVAFWCDPISGHATLYWYRQILGQGPELLVQFQDESVVDDSQLPKDRFSAERLKGVDSTLKIQPAELGDSAMYLCASSLDQGWTGELFFGEGSRLTVL.

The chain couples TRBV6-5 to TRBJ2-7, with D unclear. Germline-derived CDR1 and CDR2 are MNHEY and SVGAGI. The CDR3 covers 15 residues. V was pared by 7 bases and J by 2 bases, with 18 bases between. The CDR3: CASTPSPTRTYEQYF. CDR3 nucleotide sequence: TGTGCCAGCACTCCCTCCCCTACTCGTACCTACGAGCAGTACTTC.

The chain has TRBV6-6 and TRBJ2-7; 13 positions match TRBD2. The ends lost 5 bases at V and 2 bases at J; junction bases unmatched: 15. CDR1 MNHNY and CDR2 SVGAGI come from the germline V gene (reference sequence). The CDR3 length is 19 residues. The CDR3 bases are TGTGCCAGCAGTCCCAACCCCGGACTAGCGGGAGTATTCACCTACGAGCAGTACTTC. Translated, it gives CASSPNPGLAGVFTYEQYF.

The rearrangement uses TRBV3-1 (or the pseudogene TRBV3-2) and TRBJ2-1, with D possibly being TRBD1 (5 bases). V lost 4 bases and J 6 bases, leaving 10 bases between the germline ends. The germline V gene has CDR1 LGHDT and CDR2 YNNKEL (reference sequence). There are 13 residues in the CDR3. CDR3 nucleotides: TGTGCCAGCAGCCCGGACACAGGCAATGAGCAGTTCTTC. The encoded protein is CASSPDTGNEQFF.

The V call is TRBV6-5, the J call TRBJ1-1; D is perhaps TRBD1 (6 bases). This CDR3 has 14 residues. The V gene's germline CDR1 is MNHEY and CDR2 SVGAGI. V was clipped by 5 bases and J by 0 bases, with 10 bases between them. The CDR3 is CASSHRAMNTEAFF. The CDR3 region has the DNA TGTGCCAGCAGTCACAGGGCTATGAACACTGAAGCTTTCTTT.